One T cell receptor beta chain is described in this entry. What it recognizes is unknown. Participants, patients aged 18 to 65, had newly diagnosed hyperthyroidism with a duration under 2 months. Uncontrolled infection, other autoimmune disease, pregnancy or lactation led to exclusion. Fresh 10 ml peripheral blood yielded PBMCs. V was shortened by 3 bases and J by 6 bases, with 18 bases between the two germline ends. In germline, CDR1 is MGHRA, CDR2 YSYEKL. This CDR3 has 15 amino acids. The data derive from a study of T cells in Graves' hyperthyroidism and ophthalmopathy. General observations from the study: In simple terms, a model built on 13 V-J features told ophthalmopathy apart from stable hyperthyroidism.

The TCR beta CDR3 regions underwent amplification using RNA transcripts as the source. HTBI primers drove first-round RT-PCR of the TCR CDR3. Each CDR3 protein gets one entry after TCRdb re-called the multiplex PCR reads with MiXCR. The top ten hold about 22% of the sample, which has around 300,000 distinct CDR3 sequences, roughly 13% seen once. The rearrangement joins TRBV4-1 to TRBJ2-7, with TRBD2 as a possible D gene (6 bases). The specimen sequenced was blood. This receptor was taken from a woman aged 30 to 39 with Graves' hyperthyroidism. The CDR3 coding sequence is TGCGCCAGCAGCCACTGGTCCGGGGGAAGGGGCGAGCAGTACTTC. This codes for CASSHWSGGRGEQYF.